These 17 T cell receptor beta chains share one sample of origin, sequenced in a study of T cell repertoires in cytomegalovirus infection. One entry per CDR3 protein results from TCRdb running MiXCR on the reads. The table includes fewer than 850,000 distinct CDR3 sequences, almost 30% detected once. Their antigens are not known. Sequences were derived from cultured CD8+ T cells from PBMCs, sampled from culture after CMV antigen stimulation. The receptor source for this set is a human donor in good health (CMV status not recorded). Some clones in this sample may be carry-over from other donors' samples.

This clonotype showed up many times. The CDR3 DNA reads TGTGCCAGCAGCTCTAACGCGGACGGATACAATGAGCAGTTCTTC. Translating gives CASSSNADGYNEQFF. J is TRBJ2-1 and V is TRBV6-1; D is unclear. This CDR3 contains 15 residues. Germline CDR1 MNHNS, CDR2 SASEGT. The V and J ends lost 6 bases and 4 bases respectively, with 16 bases between them.

This clonotype was detected ten times or more. The rearrangement links TRBV4-3 to TRBJ2-5; possible D gene TRBD1, 5 bases. CDR1 is LGHNA and CDR2 is YSLEER in the germline V gene. Trimming removed 1 base at V and 2 bases at J, with 11 bases between. This CDR3 is built from 15 residues. The CDR3 coding sequence is TGCGCCAGCAGCCAAGGGGCAGGGATTCAAGAGACCCAGTACTTC. Encoded protein: CASSQGAGIQETQYF.

This clonotype has just a few counts. The rearrangement joins TRBV19 to TRBJ2-3; D might be TRBD2 (5 bases). The CDR3 is made up of 12 amino acids. Germline V lookup: CDR1 LNHDA, CDR2 SQIVND (reference sequence). The V end was cut by 6 bases, the J end by 4 bases, with 8 bases between. CDR3 nucleotides: TGTGCCAGTAGAACTAGATCAGATACGCAGTATTTT. Translating it yields CASRTRSDTQYF.

This clonotype has more than one count but fewer than ten. V and J are TRBV7-2 and TRBJ1-1; a possible D gene is TRBD1 (5 bases). This CDR3 has 14 amino acids. V lost 5 bases and J lost 5, with 15 bases in between. Germline V gene lookup returns CDR1 SGHTA and CDR2 FQGNSA. This chain's CDR3 is CASSTNSGLTEAFF. The CDR3, as DNA: TGTGCCAGCAGCACTAATTCAGGGTTAACTGAAGCTTTCTTT.

The rearrangement uses TRBV6-2 or TRBV6-3 and TRBJ2-3; 8 nucleotides match TRBD2. The CDR3 spans 14 residues. Germline CDR1 MNHEY, CDR2 SVGEGT. Trimming took 8 bases from V and 3 from J; bases not matched to a gene: 7. The CDR3 nucleotides are TGTGCCAGCGGGACGGGGGGGCTGACAGATACGCAGTATTTT. Translating gives CASGTGGLTDTQYF.

This clonotype showed up many times. This sequence joins TRBV7-8 and TRBJ2-7; D is possibly TRBD1 (6 bases). The CDR3 totals 17 residues. The germline CDR1 and CDR2 sequences are SGHVS and FQNEAQ. V was pared by 5 bases and J by 0 bases, with 20 bases between. Here the CDR3 reads CASSTGTPQSSSYEQYV. CDR3 nucleotides: TGTGCCAGCAGCACCGGGACACCCCAATCGAGCTCCTACGAGCAGTACGTC.

This clonotype has only a few counts. This sequence joins TRBV4-1 and TRBJ2-7; TRBD2 might be the D (6 bases). This CDR3 spans 15 amino acids. The germline CDR1 and CDR2 sequences are MGHRA and YSYEKL. V was clipped by 0 bases and J by 4 bases, with 13 bases between them. DNA for the CDR3: TGCGCCAGCAGCCAAGATTCCGGGGGAAATTACGAGCAGTACGTC. Its protein product is CASSQDSGGNYEQYV.

V gene TRBV6-5 combines with J gene TRBJ1-2, with unresolved D. CDR1 and CDR2 from the germline V gene are MNHEY and SVGAGI. The CDR3 is 13 residues long. Trimming removed 5 bases from V and 4 bases from J, with 11 bases in between. CDR3 nucleotide sequence: TGTGCCAGCAGTGTTGGAGCCACCTATGGCTACACCTTC. Translating it yields CASSVGATYGYTF.

V gene TRBV5-4 combines with J gene TRBJ2-1; the match to TRBD2 covers 8 bases. The germline V gene has CDR1 SGHNT and CDR2 YYREEE (reference sequence). V shed 1 base and J 8 bases; nucleotides not matched to a gene: 8. The CDR3 is made up of 15 amino acids. In nucleotides, the CDR3 is TGTGCCAGCAGCTTGTTCGGGGGGGCCGGAGATGAGCAGTTCTTC. Translation: CASSLFGGAGDEQFF.

This clonotype was observed a handful of times. The rearrangement links TRBV4-1 to TRBJ2-7, with 9 bases matching TRBD2. The CDR3 contains 16 residues. The germline CDR1 and CDR2 sequences are MGHRA and YSYEKL. After removal of 0 bases from V and 6 bases from J, the junction contained 9 bases not matched to a gene. CDR3 protein: CASSQDSGGPPIEQYF. For the CDR3, the DNA is TGCGCCAGCAGCCAAGATAGCGGGGGACCACCTATCGAGCAGTACTTC.

The V and J genes are TRBV9 and TRBJ1-2; D remains unclear. The germline CDR1 and CDR2 sequences are SGDLS and YYNGEE. Trimming took off 4 bases at V and 4 bases at J, with 14 bases between the two ends. This CDR3 is built from 14 residues. In DNA form, the CDR3 reads TGTGCCAGCAGCCCTGGCGACGGATCCTATGGCTACACCTTC. Translating gives CASSPGDGSYGYTF.

Only one count was recorded for this clonotype. The likely explanation is a read error, given a far larger clone one base away. The rearrangement joins TRBV12-3 or TRBV12-4 to TRBJ1-1; 7 bases align to TRBD1. This CDR3 is built from 14 residues. After removal of 8 bases from V and 1 base from J, the junction contained 7 bases not matched to a gene. The CDR3 is CASRPGTENTEAFF. In DNA form, the CDR3 reads TGTGCCAGCCGTCCCGGGACAGAGAACACTGAAGCTTTCTTT.

The chain carries TRBV19 and TRBJ2-7; 7 bases line up with TRBD1. V shed 5 bases, J shed 3 bases, and the junction held 13 bases outside the gene matches. The CDR3 contains 16 residues. The germline V gene has CDR1 LNHDA and CDR2 SQIVND (reference sequence). The CDR3 DNA follows: TGTGCCAGTAGTCTCGGCGGAGGACAGGATTACTACGAGCAGTACTTC. Its translation is CASSLGGGQDYYEQYF.

The CDR3, as DNA: TGTGCCAGCAGTGAAGTTAGGGAGCAGGGGCGATTTTCGGGCTCCTACAATGAGCAGTTCTTC. Its protein is CASSEVREQGRFSGSYNEQFF. V gene TRBV6-1 combines with J gene TRBJ2-1; TRBD1 might be the D (6 bases). CDR1 is MNHNS and CDR2 is SASEGT in the germline V gene. The ends were cut back, 1 base at V and 0 bases at J, with 25 bases in the middle. The CDR3 is 21 amino acids.

The chain uses TRBV6-5 and TRBJ2-7; D is undetermined. The CDR3 consists of 14 residues. Germline CDR1 MNHEY, CDR2 SVGAGI. Trimming cost V 5 bases and J 4 bases, with 15 bases left between them. The CDR3 is CASSPDRLGYEQYV. CDR3 nucleotides: TGTGCCAGCAGTCCGGACCGCCTAGGGTACGAGCAGTACGTC.

This chain connects TRBV20-1 to TRBJ1-5, with D perhaps TRBD1 (6 bases). The CDR3 sequence is 13 residues long. V was pared by 1 base and J by 7 bases, with 11 bases between. Germline V gives CDR1 DFQATT, CDR2 SNEGSKA (reference sequence). The CDR3 region is CSARVEQGQPQHF. In DNA form, the CDR3 reads TGCAGTGCTAGAGTGGAACAGGGACAGCCCCAGCATTTT.

This clonotype was counted a few times. V is TRBV7-2 and J is TRBJ2-2, with a weak D call TRBD2 (5 bases). This CDR3 region has 17 residues. V lost 5 bases, J lost 4 bases, and 20 bases lay in between. CDR1 and CDR2 from the germline V gene are SGHTA and FQGNSA. The CDR3 spells CASSLTRASRGTGELFF. CDR3 DNA sequence: TGTGCCAGCAGCCTTACACGGGCCAGCCGGGGCACCGGGGAGCTGTTTTTT.